The 27 T cell receptor beta chains below were found in one sample sequenced in a study of control samples from healthy donors and cancer patients. Data came from immunoSEQ multiplex PCR; TCRdb stores just in-frame clones and leaves some out. The profile covers approximately 110,000 clones, with 90% appearing a single time and roughly 4.5% taken by the ten largest. The sample consisted of blood. These receptors were obtained from a human donor in good health. The donor label of this sample is uncertain.

V usage is TRBV6-2 or TRBV6-3 and J usage is TRBJ2-5; D may be TRBD2 (5 bases). Germline V gives CDR1 MNHEY, CDR2 SVGEGT. This CDR3 has 14 amino acids. V was pared by 2 bases and J by 7 bases, with 14 bases between. CDR3 residues: CASSYGSRIGTQYF. The DNA for the CDR3 is TGTGCCAGCAGTTACGGGAGTAGGATCGGGACCCAGTACTTC.

The chain is built from TRBV5-6 and TRBJ2-4; either TRBD1 or TRBD2 may supply D (5 bases each). Germline CDR1 reads SGHDT; CDR2 reads YYEEEE. The CDR3 totals 14 residues. V lost 0 bases and J 6 bases, leaving 10 bases between the germline ends. The DNA of the CDR3 is TGTGCCAGCAGCTTGGGGTCGAGGGGAAACATTCAGTACTTC. Its protein product is CASSLGSRGNIQYF.

The chain carries TRBV18 and TRBJ2-7; unclear D gene. The CDR3 covers 14 residues. Trimming stripped 3 bases from V and 2 bases from J, with 11 bases between. Germline loops: CDR1 KGHSH, CDR2 LQKENI. The CDR3 region is CASSPTMGPYEQYF. The DNA of the CDR3 is TGTGCCAGCTCACCCACAATGGGTCCCTACGAGCAGTACTTC.

V and J are TRBV29-1 and TRBJ2-1, with D perhaps TRBD1 or TRBD2 (5 bases each). The CDR3 extends over 13 amino acids. Trimming stripped 7 bases from V and 1 base from J, with 11 bases between. CDR1 is SQVTM, CDR2 ANQGSEA, per germline. The CDR3, as DNA: TGCAGCGGGGGGACGGCTTCCTACAATGAGCAGTTCTTC. Translation: CSGGTASYNEQFF.

This chain's CDR3 is CASSPGLASTDTQYF. DNA for the CDR3: TGCGCCAGCAGCCCCGGACTAGCTAGCACAGATACGCAGTATTTT. This chain joins TRBV5-1 and TRBJ2-3; TRBD2 matches 8 bases. The CDR3 has 15 amino acids. CDR1 SGHRS and CDR2 YFSETQ come from the germline V gene. V lost 4 bases, J lost 0 bases, and 4 bases stayed unmatched. The full variable domain, in which reference TRBV5-1 and TRBJ2-3 provide the parts outside the CDR3, is KAGVTQTPRYLIKTRGQQVTLSCSPISGHRSVSWYQQTPGQGLQFLFEYFSETQRNKGNFPGRFSGRQFSNSRSEMNVSTLELGDSALYLCASSPGLASTDTQYFGPGTRLTVL.

The chain combines TRBV19 with TRBJ1-5; TRBD1 aligns across 7 bases. This CDR3 has 15 residues. V gave up 5 bases and J gave up 4 bases; unmatched junction bases: 8. CDR1 and CDR2 from the germline V gene are LNHDA and SQIVND (reference sequence). CDR3 sequence (DNA): TGTGCCAGTAGTGGGTCCCGGGACAGTAATCAGCCCCAGCATTTT. Translated, it gives CASSGSRDSNQPQHF.

The rearrangement uses TRBV5-4 and TRBJ2-3; D is unclear. The CDR3 sequence is 14 residues long. Trimming pared 0 bases from V and 0 bases from J, leaving 5 bases between. The germline gives CDR1 SGHNT, CDR2 YYREEE (reference sequence). The CDR3 sequence is CASSLDISTDTQYF. The CDR3 coding sequence is TGTGCCAGCAGCTTGGACATAAGCACAGATACGCAGTATTTT.

The rearrangement links TRBV21-1 to TRBJ1-2. TRBV21-1 is classified as a pseudogene. This CDR3 comprises 14 residues. This CDR3 is CASSKGRGYYGYTF. As DNA, the CDR3 is TGTGCCAGCAGCAAAGGGCGGGGTTACTATGGCTACACCTTC.

The V and J genes are TRBV21-1 and TRBJ1-4. TRBV21-1 is flagged as a pseudogene. The CDR3 spans 12 residues. CDR3 region: CASSKLREKLFF. The DNA for the CDR3 is TGTGCCAGCAGCAAATTACGGGAAAAACTGTTTTTT.

The rearrangement joins TRBV5-6 to TRBJ2-7, with TRBD1 matching 7 bases. The CDR3 runs 12 residues. Germline CDR1 SGHDT, CDR2 YYEEEE. J lost 6 bases, V lost 7 bases, and 7 bases had no gene match. As DNA, the CDR3 is TGTGCCAGCGGTGTTCCAGGGGGCGAGCAGTACTTC. Protein sequence: CASGVPGGEQYF.

The chain carries TRBV6-6 and TRBJ2-7; 8 nucleotides agree with TRBD1. The V gene's germline CDR1 is MNHNY and CDR2 SVGAGI (reference sequence). Losses at the gene ends were 5 bases for V and 2 bases for J; bases not matched to a gene: 5. The CDR3 covers 14 residues. This chain's CDR3 is CASSDLQGAYEQYF. CDR3 sequence (DNA): TGTGCCAGCAGTGATCTACAGGGGGCCTACGAGCAGTACTTC.

J is TRBJ2-1 and V is TRBV2; weak D call: TRBD2 (6 bases). The CDR3 spans 16 residues. CDR1 and CDR2 from the germline V gene are SNHLY and FYNNEI. Trimming cost V 2 bases and J 2 bases, with 13 bases left between them. CDR3 amino acids: CASSELGLNTYNEQFF. As DNA, the CDR3 is TGTGCCAGCAGTGAATTGGGACTTAATACCTACAATGAGCAGTTCTTC. The full variable domain, its missing parts supplied by reference TRBV2 and TRBJ2-1, is EPEVTQTPSHQVTQMGQEVILRCVPISNHLYFYWYRQILGQKVEFLVSFYNNEISEKSEIFDDQFSVERPDGSNFTLKIRSTKLEDSAMYFCASSELGLNTYNEQFFGPGTRLTVL.

The chain has TRBV3-1 (or the pseudogene TRBV3-2) and TRBJ2-1, with 9 bases identical to TRBD2. The CDR3 runs to 16 residues. Germline V gives CDR1 LGHDT, CDR2 YNNKEL (reference sequence). Trimming at V came to 0 bases and at J to 9 bases, leaving 9 bases not matched to a gene. This CDR3 is CASSQDPASGEGEQFF. CDR3 sequence (DNA): TGTGCCAGCAGCCAAGATCCAGCTAGCGGGGAGGGTGAGCAGTTCTTC.

This chain links TRBV2 with TRBJ1-4, with 7 positions matching TRBD1. The V gene's germline CDR1 is SNHLY and CDR2 FYNNEI. There are 13 residues in the CDR3. V gave up 7 bases and J gave up 6 bases; unmatched junction bases: 5. This chain's CDR3 is CASKGGGDEKLFF. In DNA form, the CDR3 reads TGTGCCAGCAAGGGAGGGGGCGATGAAAAACTGTTTTTT. Using reference TRBV2 and TRBJ1-4 for the parts outside the CDR3, the full variable domain is EPEVTQTPSHQVTQMGQEVILRCVPISNHLYFYWYRQILGQKVEFLVSFYNNEISEKSEIFDDQFSVERPDGSNFTLKIRSTKLEDSAMYFCASKGGGDEKLFFGSGTQLSVL.

J is TRBJ1-3 and V is TRBV30; D uncertain. CDR3 size: 13 residues. In germline, CDR1 is GTSNPN, CDR2 SVGIG (reference sequence). The ends were cut back, 3 bases at V and 2 bases at J, with 8 bases in the middle. This chain's CDR3 is CAWRHAAGNTIYF. The CDR3 nucleotides are TGTGCCTGGAGACACGCGGCTGGAAACACCATATATTTT.

The CDR3 reads CASSLQGGFSEQYF. The CDR3 DNA reads TGTGCCAGCAGCCTCCAGGGGGGTTTTTCGGAGCAGTACTTC. The chain recombines TRBV11-2 with TRBJ2-7, with D possibly matching TRBD1 (7 bases). Germline V gene data show CDR1 as SGHAT and CDR2 as FQNNGV. The CDR3 has 14 residues. V lost 5 bases, J lost 7 bases, and 18 bases lay in between.

The rearrangement joins TRBV5-1 to TRBJ1-5; D gene ambiguous. Germline V gives CDR1 SGHRS, CDR2 YFSETQ. The CDR3 has 15 residues. The ends were cut back, 0 bases at V and 8 bases at J, with 15 bases in the middle. The CDR3 region is CASSLGTTRVEPQHF. The CDR3 nucleotides read TGCGCCAGCAGCTTGGGGACGACCCGGGTGGAGCCCCAGCATTTT.

This chain connects TRBV10-1 to TRBJ2-1; D ambiguous. CDR1 WNHNN and CDR2 SYGVQD come from the germline V gene (reference sequence). There are 15 residues in the CDR3. V lost 10 bases to trimming and J lost 5 bases, with 21 bases between them. The CDR3 protein is CATSPDRFRDNEQFF. CDR3 nucleotides: TGCGCCACCTCTCCCGACCGGTTTCGGGACAATGAGCAGTTCTTC.

This clone was found once. The chain's CDR3 is CASSLTRDTEAFF. The CDR3 nucleotides read TGCGCCAGCAGCTTGACTCGGGACACTGAAGCTTTCTTT. The rearrangement joins TRBV5-1 to TRBJ1-1; D is ambiguous. This CDR3 is built from 13 residues. Per germline, CDR1 SGHRS and CDR2 YFSETQ. Trimming shortened V by 1 base and J by 3 bases, and 7 bases separated the two germline ends.

This chain uses TRBV5-1 with TRBJ2-4; either TRBD1 or TRBD2 may fit D (5 bases each). CDR3 length equals 15 residues. Trimming stripped 1 base from V and 3 bases from J, with 11 bases between. Germline CDR1 is SGHRS and CDR2 is YFSETQ. In DNA form, the CDR3 reads TGCGCCAGCAGCTTGAGAGGGGAAGTCAAAAACATTCAGTACTTC. This sequence encodes CASSLRGEVKNIQYF. The full variable domain, rest sourced from reference TRBV5-1 and TRBJ2-4, is KAGVTQTPRYLIKTRGQQVTLSCSPISGHRSVSWYQQTPGQGLQFLFEYFSETQRNKGNFPGRFSGRQFSNSRSEMNVSTLELGDSALYLCASSLRGEVKNIQYFGAGTRLSVL.

V gene TRBV5-1 combines with J gene TRBJ1-2; the D gene is possibly TRBD1 (5 bases). CDR1 and CDR2 (germline): SGHRS, YFSETQ. Deletions cut 2 bases from V and 3 bases from J, with 17 bases between. CDR3 length equals 16 residues. The CDR3 spells CASSFSLTGGDYGYTF. CDR3 DNA sequence: TGCGCCAGCAGCTTTTCCCTCACAGGAGGGGACTATGGCTACACCTTC.

The chain combines TRBV11-2 with TRBJ2-7; D tentatively fits TRBD1 or TRBD2 (5 bases each). The CDR3 length is 14 residues. From germline, CDR1 is SGHAT and CDR2 FQNNGV. Trimming stripped 4 bases from V and 3 bases from J, with 13 bases between. CDR3: CASSSPGTDYEQYF. The CDR3 nucleotides are TGTGCCAGCAGCTCCCCCGGGACGGACTACGAGCAGTACTTC. Combining the CDR3 with reference TRBV11-2 and TRBJ2-7 gives the whole variable domain EAGVAQSPRYKIIEKRQSVAFWCNPISGHATLYWYQQILGQGPKLLIQFQNNGVVDDSQLPKDRFSAERLKGVDSTLKIQPAKLEDSAVYLCASSSPGTDYEQYFGPGTRLTVT.

The CDR3 protein is CASSFVRQGLHLYGYTF. The CDR3 DNA sequence: TGTGCCAGCAGCTTTGTCCGACAGGGCCTACACCTCTATGGCTACACCTTC. The chain uses TRBV5-6 and TRBJ1-2, with 7 bases identical to TRBD1. V shed 2 bases, J shed 4 bases, and the junction held 14 bases outside the gene matches. CDR1 and CDR2 from the germline V gene are SGHDT and YYEEEE. The CDR3 sequence is 17 residues long.

The chain recombines TRBV27 with TRBJ1-2; D remains unclear. Germline V gene data show CDR1 as MNHEY and CDR2 as SMNVEV (reference sequence). The CDR3 is 15 residues long. Trimming pared 5 bases from V and 6 bases from J, leaving 19 bases between. CDR3 loop: CASSARPISRHGYTF. The CDR3 bases are TGTGCCAGCAGTGCCCGACCAATCAGTCGGCATGGCTACACCTTC.

V is TRBV19 and J is TRBJ2-4; no clear D gene. Trimming pared 3 bases from V and 3 bases from J, leaving 15 bases between. The CDR3 length is 16 residues. Germline V gene lookup returns CDR1 LNHDA and CDR2 SQIVND (reference sequence). The CDR3: CASSIGRALGKNIQYF. The CDR3 DNA reads as TGTGCCAGTAGTATCGGACGGGCACTGGGCAAAAACATTCAGTACTTC.

In DNA form, the CDR3 reads TGTGCCCCGTTCCGTCTAGATCAGCCCCAGCATTTT. Translated, it gives CAPFRLDQPQHF. J is TRBJ1-5 and V is TRBV24-1; D not resolved. This CDR3 is 12 amino acids long. CDR1 and CDR2 (germline): KGHDR, SFDVKD. V dropped 12 bases and J dropped 5 bases, with 13 bases sitting between them.

A few counts support this clone. The rearrangement joins TRBV11-3 to TRBJ2-2; TRBD1 matches at 7 bases. Germline V CDR1 and CDR2: SGHNT, YENEEA. V was clipped by 8 bases and J by 3 bases; unmatched bases: 6. The CDR3 has 14 residues. The CDR3 here is CASATGTDTGELFF. In nucleotides, the CDR3 is TGTGCCAGCGCGACCGGGACAGACACCGGGGAGCTGTTTTTT.